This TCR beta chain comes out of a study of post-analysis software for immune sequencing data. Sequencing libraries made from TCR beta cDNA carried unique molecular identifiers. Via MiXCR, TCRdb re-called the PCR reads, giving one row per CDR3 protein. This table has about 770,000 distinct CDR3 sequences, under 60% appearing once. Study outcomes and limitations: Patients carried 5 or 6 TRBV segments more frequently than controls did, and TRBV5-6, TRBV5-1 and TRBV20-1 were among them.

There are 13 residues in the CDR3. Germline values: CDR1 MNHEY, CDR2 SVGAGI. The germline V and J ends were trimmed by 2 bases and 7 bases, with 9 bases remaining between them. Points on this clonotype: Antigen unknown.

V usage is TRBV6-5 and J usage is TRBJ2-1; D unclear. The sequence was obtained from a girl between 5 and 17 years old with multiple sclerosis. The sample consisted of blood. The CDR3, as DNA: TGTGCCAGCAGTTACACGGCGATGAATGAGCAGTTCTTC. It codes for CASSYTAMNEQFF.